This T cell receptor beta chain was recovered during a study of T cells in Graves' hyperthyroidism and ophthalmopathy. The V end was cut by 4 bases, the J end by 4 bases, with 18 bases between. This CDR3 is 15 amino acids long. Germline CDR1 SGHRS, CDR2 YFSETQ. Study results and caveats: Blood shared most expanded thyroid clonotypes above 0.001. The authors' 13 V-J model separated ophthalmopathy from stable hyperthyroidism.

A lack of ophthalmopathy progression within 18 months defined stable Graves' hyperthyroidism. Criteria for exclusion of patients were uncontrolled infection, other autoimmune disease, pregnancy or lactation. TCR beta CDR3 regions were amplified from RNA transcripts. During a first-round RT-PCR of the TCR CDR3, the HTBI primer set was used. Via MiXCR, TCRdb re-called the multiplex PCR reads, giving one row per CDR3 protein. The repertoire holds approximately 370,000 distinct CDR3 sequences, with about 15% as singletons. This clonotype has a handful of counts. The antigen remains unidentified. The gene calls are TRBV5-1 and TRBJ2-7; D possibly corresponds to TRBD1 (6 bases). This TCR derives from a woman in her twenties or thirties with Graves' hyperthyroidism. The sequenced sample was blood. The CDR3 reads CASSRTEMPGYEQYF. CDR3 DNA sequence: TGCGCCAGCAGCCGGACAGAAATGCCTGGATACGAGCAGTACTTC. Full variable domain (missing parts from reference TRBV5-1 and TRBJ2-7): KAGVTQTPRYLIKTRGQQVTLSCSPISGHRSVSWYQQTPGQGLQFLFEYFSETQRNKGNFPGRFSGRQFSNSRSEMNVSTLELGDSALYLCASSRTEMPGYEQYFGPGTRLTVT.